The 29 T cell receptor beta chains listed next were all sequenced from one sample in a study of identical twins. One entry per CDR3 protein, called by TCRdb with MiXCR from the 5' RACE reads. Here the sample spans roughly 1.6 million distinct CDR3 sequences, around a third being singletons. Sequencing used cord blood. These receptors all stem from a newborn girl in good health.

For the CDR3, the DNA is TGTGCCAGCAGCCGAGACCGGACAGTCTACGAGCAGTACTTC. Its protein is CASSRDRTVYEQYF. The V call is TRBV5-5, the J call TRBJ2-7; perhaps TRBD1 as D (6 bases). The CDR3 has 14 residues. V was trimmed by 4 bases and J by 3 bases, leaving 14 bases between them. Germline CDR1 and CDR2: SGHKS and YYEKEE (reference sequence).

The genes are TRBV20-1 and TRBJ2-6; D call uncertain. Trimming took off 1 base at V and 2 bases at J, with 12 bases between the two ends. This CDR3 has 16 amino acids. In germline, CDR1 is DFQATT, CDR2 SNEGSKA (reference sequence). The CDR3 coding sequence is TGCAGTGCTAGAGCGGTGAGGTCAGCTGGGGCCAACGTCCTGACTTTC. Protein product: CSARAVRSAGANVLTF.

This chain joins TRBV9 and TRBJ1-1, with D possibly TRBD1 on 6 matching bases. There are 14 residues in the CDR3. Germline assignment: CDR1 SGDLS and CDR2 YYNGEE. V lost 0 bases, J lost 3 bases, and 9 bases lay in between. The CDR3 sequence is CASSVDREDTEAFF. The CDR3 DNA follows: TGTGCCAGCAGCGTAGACAGGGAAGACACTGAAGCTTTCTTT.

A few counts support this clonotype. This chain links TRBV6-1 with TRBJ2-5; 9 bases are shared with TRBD1. The CDR3 has 16 amino acids. The V and J ends lost 6 bases and 0 bases, in that order; junction bases with no gene match: 8. Germline loops: CDR1 MNHNS, CDR2 SASEGT. Here the CDR3 DNA reads TGTGCCAGCAGACGCAGGACAGGGGAGTACCAAGAGACCCAGTACTTC. Translating gives CASRRRTGEYQETQYF.

This chain connects TRBV9 to TRBJ2-7; 7 nucleotides line up with TRBD1. CDR3 length: 15 residues. Germline-derived CDR1 and CDR2 are SGDLS and YYNGEE. V trimming: 0 bases; J trimming: 4 bases; junction bases outside the gene matches: 7. This CDR3 reads CASSVGTGSGYEQYF. In DNA form, the CDR3 reads TGTGCCAGCAGCGTAGGGACAGGCTCTGGGTACGAGCAGTACTTC.

At least ten counts were recorded for this clonotype. V gene TRBV5-1 combines with J gene TRBJ2-1, with 12 bases matching TRBD2. J gave up 7 bases and V 4 bases, and 9 bases lay outside the gene matches. The CDR3 is 16 residues long. The germline CDR1 and CDR2 sequences are SGHRS and YFSETQ. This CDR3 reads CASSPQLAGGINEQFF. The CDR3 DNA reads as TGCGCCAGCAGCCCTCAACTAGCGGGGGGTATTAATGAGCAGTTCTTC.

The V gene is TRBV7-2, the J gene TRBJ2-4, with a tentative D call TRBD2 (5 bases). The CDR3 extends over 12 amino acids. Germline V gene sequence: CDR1 SGHTA, CDR2 FQGNSA. Trimming left V 2 bases short and J 13 bases short, with 12 bases between. The CDR3 DNA sequence: TGTGCCAGCAGCTTATGGGGTTGGGAGCAGTACTTC. It is translated as CASSLWGWEQYF.

The V and J genes are TRBV24-1 and TRBJ2-2, with 13 bases lining up with TRBD2. The CDR3 totals 17 residues. Per the germline V gene, CDR1 is KGHDR and CDR2 is SFDVKD. V gave up 5 bases and J gave up 7 bases; unmatched junction bases: 9. CDR3 sequence: CATSGDGTSGKIGELFF. DNA for the CDR3: TGTGCCACCAGTGGAGACGGGACTAGCGGGAAGATCGGGGAGCTGTTTTTT.

This rearrangement joins TRBV7-9 to TRBJ2-7; a weak D match, TRBD2 (5 bases). There are 12 residues in the CDR3. In germline, CDR1 is SEHNR, CDR2 FQNEAQ (reference sequence). V gave up 5 bases and J gave up 7 bases, with 12 bases separating them. The CDR3 region has the DNA TGTGCCAGCAGCCCCGCTGAGGGTGAGCAGTACTTC. Residues: CASSPAEGEQYF.

This chain uses TRBV12-3 or TRBV12-4 with TRBJ2-5; TRBD2 matches 9 bases. The trim removed 4 bases at V and 11 bases at J, leaving 14 bases unmatched. This CDR3 contains 15 residues. The DNA of the CDR3 is TGTGCCAGCAGTTGGGGGCTAGCGGGATCGGGGGAGCAGTACTTC. Translating it yields CASSWGLAGSGEQYF.

The gene calls are TRBV4-2 and TRBJ2-2; tentatively, D is TRBD1 or TRBD2 (5 bases each). The CDR3 covers 15 residues. Germline values: CDR1 LGHNA, CDR2 YNFKEQ. V was shortened by 2 bases and J by 13 bases, with 20 bases between the two germline ends. The CDR3 region has the DNA TGTGCCAGCAGCCAAAACCAGGGATGGATTGGGACGCTGTTTTTT. Protein sequence: CASSQNQGWIGTLFF.

This chain uses TRBV18 with TRBJ2-7; D ambiguous. Trimming cost V 3 bases and J 2 bases, with 17 bases left between them. The CDR3 runs to 16 residues. Germline CDR1 is KGHSH and CDR2 is LQKENI. CDR3 sequence reads: CASSPWSVTDTYEQYF. The CDR3 DNA sequence: TGTGCCAGCTCACCGTGGTCAGTCACAGATACCTACGAGCAGTACTTC.

The chain carries TRBV5-1 and TRBJ1-1, with D uncertain. Trimming removed 5 bases from V and 0 bases from J, with 11 bases in between. Germline V gene data show CDR1 as SGHRS and CDR2 as YFSETQ. This CDR3 contains 14 residues. The CDR3 sequence: CASSSDTMNTEAFF. As DNA, the CDR3 is TGCGCCAGCAGTTCCGACACTATGAACACTGAAGCTTTCTTT. Full variable domain (rest looked up from reference TRBV5-1 and TRBJ1-1): KAGVTQTPRYLIKTRGQQVTLSCSPISGHRSVSWYQQTPGQGLQFLFEYFSETQRNKGNFPGRFSGRQFSNSRSEMNVSTLELGDSALYLCASSSDTMNTEAFFGQGTRLTVV.

The rearrangement uses TRBV29-1 and TRBJ1-2; a weak D match, TRBD1 (6 bases). The CDR3 consists of 12 residues. With 2 bases removed from V and 7 bases from J, the gap between germline ends came to 11 bases. The V gene's germline CDR1 is SQVTM and CDR2 ANQGSEA. The CDR3 protein is CSVEKGEGGYTF. The CDR3 DNA reads as TGCAGCGTTGAAAAGGGGGAAGGTGGCTACACCTTC.

This clonotype came up many times. The genes are TRBV29-1 and TRBJ2-7; 7 bases agree with TRBD1. Germline V CDR1 and CDR2: SQVTM, ANQGSEA. V lost 4 bases and J lost 3; bases outside the gene matches: 12. The CDR3 extends over 15 amino acids. CDR3 protein: CSVVGGQHSDYEQYF. The CDR3 DNA sequence: TGCAGCGTTGTAGGGGGACAGCACTCCGACTACGAGCAGTACTTC.

This chain links TRBV7-9 with TRBJ2-1; 9 nucleotides agree with TRBD1. The CDR3 covers 18 residues. V was clipped by 5 bases and J by 0 bases; unmatched bases: 11. Germline CDR1 reads SEHNR; CDR2 reads FQNEAQ (reference sequence). The CDR3 sequence: CASSPPTGGLSSYNEQFF. The CDR3 DNA sequence: TGTGCCAGCAGCCCGCCTACAGGGGGCCTCAGCTCCTACAATGAGCAGTTCTTC.

Notes on this clonotype: A much more abundant neighbour one base away suggests this may be a read error. V and J are TRBV10-3 and TRBJ2-1, with D possibly being TRBD2 (5 bases). With 5 bases removed from V and 13 bases from J, the gap between germline ends came to 21 bases. Germline CDR1 ENHRY, CDR2 SYGVKD. The CDR3 length is 14 residues. The CDR3 is CAISSRGRQETQFF. The CDR3 nucleotides are TGTGCCATCAGTAGCCGGGGAAGACAAGAGACCCAGTTCTTC.

The rearrangement links TRBV4-2 to TRBJ2-1; possibly TRBD2 for D (7 bases). Trimming took off 0 bases at V and 8 bases at J, with 11 bases between the two ends. Germline V gene sequence: CDR1 LGHNA, CDR2 YNFKEQ. The CDR3 has 14 residues. This CDR3 reads CASSQEGGADEQFF. Here the CDR3 DNA reads TGTGCCAGCAGCCAAGAAGGGGGGGCCGATGAGCAGTTCTTC.

In this sample, this clonotype turned up a few times. This chain joins TRBV7-8 and TRBJ2-1; the D gene is possibly TRBD2 (5 bases). The V gene's germline CDR1 is SGHVS and CDR2 FQNEAQ. V was trimmed by 5 bases and J by 2 bases, leaving 16 bases between them. The CDR3 has 16 amino acids. As DNA, the CDR3 is TGTGCCAGCAGCCGCTCACCTAGCCGTGCCTACAATGAGCAGTTCTTC. Translating gives CASSRSPSRAYNEQFF.

The J gene is TRBJ2-7, the V gene TRBV13; D gene unclear. V was trimmed by 8 bases and J by 3 bases, leaving 11 bases between them. This CDR3 contains 12 residues. Germline CDR1 and CDR2: PRHDT and FYEKMQ (reference sequence). CDR3 sequence: CASGSGRYEQYF. In DNA form, the CDR3 reads TGTGCCAGCGGCTCCGGACGCTACGAGCAGTACTTC.

This clonotype has more than one count but fewer than ten. J is TRBJ2-3 and V is TRBV27, with a possible D match to TRBD1 (6 bases). V was shortened by 0 bases and J by 1 base, with 14 bases between the two germline ends. The CDR3 is made up of 17 amino acids. The germline V gene encodes CDR1 MNHEY and CDR2 SMNVEV (reference sequence). The CDR3 DNA reads TGTGCCAGCAGTTTATCCCGGACAGTGAGGGGCACAGATACGCAGTATTTT. It codes for CASSLSRTVRGTDTQYF.

In this sample, this clonotype turned up a few times. A read error may explain this, as a much larger clone is one base away. The CDR3 here is CASSDQQETQYF. CDR3 in DNA: TGTGCCAGCAGTGATCAACAAGAGACCCAGTACTTC. The chain employs TRBV25-1 and TRBJ2-5; D remains unclear. The CDR3 is 12 residues long. The ends were cut back, 3 bases at V and 2 bases at J, with 4 bases in the middle. Germline values: CDR1 MGHDK, CDR2 SYGVNS.

In its sample, this clonotype was seen many times. V and J are TRBV12-3 or TRBV12-4 and TRBJ2-1; tentative D call: TRBD2 (5 bases). The CDR3 loop spans 13 amino acids. Trimming took 3 bases from V and 7 from J, leaving 10 bases between them. As DNA, the CDR3 is TGTGCCAGCAGTTTGGAGGTAGGGAATGAGCAGTTCTTC. Translated: CASSLEVGNEQFF.

This clonotype occurred a few times. V usage is TRBV24-1 and J usage is TRBJ2-3, with 10 positions matching TRBD2. V was pared by 6 bases and J by 4 bases, with 3 bases of the junction left unmatched. The germline V gene encodes CDR1 KGHDR and CDR2 SFDVKD. The length of the CDR3 is 14 residues. The CDR3 region has the DNA TGTGCCACCAGTCCTAGCGGGAGAGCAGATACGCAGTATTTT. This gives the protein CATSPSGRADTQYF.

The chain combines TRBV5-1 with TRBJ2-3, with D possibly being TRBD1 (6 bases). The CDR3 sequence is 17 residues long. Germline CDR1 SGHRS, CDR2 YFSETQ. V was clipped by 0 bases and J by 0 bases, with 14 bases between them. The CDR3 here is CASSLGVRGSSTDTQYF. Written as DNA, the CDR3 is TGCGCCAGCAGCTTGGGGGTCAGGGGTTCGAGCACAGATACGCAGTATTTT. The full variable domain, rest sourced from reference TRBV5-1 and TRBJ2-3, is KAGVTQTPRYLIKTRGQQVTLSCSPISGHRSVSWYQQTPGQGLQFLFEYFSETQRNKGNFPGRFSGRQFSNSRSEMNVSTLELGDSALYLCASSLGVRGSSTDTQYFGPGTRLTVL.

As concerns this clonotype: A junction end diverges from the germline sequence, so it may reflect a read error. V gene TRBV5-1 combines with J gene TRBJ2-1; the match to TRBD2 covers 11 bases. Germline CDR1 SGHRS, CDR2 YFSETQ. This CDR3 comprises 15 residues. This CDR3 reads CASSALAGGRDEQFF. DNA for the CDR3: TGCGCTAGCAGCGCCTTAGCGGGAGGGCGTGATGAGCAGTTCTTC.

This clonotype appeared many times. The rearrangement joins TRBV7-2 to TRBJ2-5; D unclear. The germline V gene has CDR1 SGHTA and CDR2 FQGNSA. This CDR3 region has 14 residues. Deletions cut 1 base from V and 5 bases from J, with 11 bases between. The CDR3 loop reads CASSLVGQLETQYF. The CDR3 nucleotides are TGTGCCAGCAGCTTAGTAGGGCAACTTGAGACCCAGTACTTC.

This clonotype was counted only a few times. The gene calls are TRBV20-1 and TRBJ2-7; D assignment may be TRBD1 or TRBD2 (6 bases each). The CDR3 loop spans 15 amino acids. Per the germline V gene, CDR1 is DFQATT and CDR2 is SNEGSKA (reference sequence). The V gene lost 3 bases and the J gene lost 1 base, with 16 bases spanning the gap. The CDR3 DNA reads as TGCAGTGCTAGGGACTACAGGGCAGGGTCCTACGAGCAGTACTTC. Its translation: CSARDYRAGSYEQYF.

The chain is built from TRBV20-1 and TRBJ1-6, with 7 positions matching TRBD1. Trimming removed 7 bases from V and 8 bases from J; junction bases left unmatched: 11. Germline CDR1 is DFQATT and CDR2 is SNEGSKA (reference sequence). The CDR3 runs to 14 residues. The CDR3 here is CSGTGSALYSPLHF. As DNA, the CDR3 is TGCAGTGGGACAGGATCAGCTCTGTATTCACCCCTCCACTTT.